Listed here are 32 T cell receptor beta chains from one sample, sequenced in a study of breast tumors, draining lymph nodes, adjacent tissues (dated by TCRdb to 2016 to 2018). The lymph node samples were taken from the axillary draining lymph nodes of breast cancer patients. Library generation was performed with multiplex PCR. Sequencing relied on an Illumina HiSeq 2000. TCRdb applied fastp at Q25 and MiXCR to the public reads, then kept only in-frame beta chains. Rows merge per CDR3 protein into single entries with the most common DNA and genes. The sample includes tens of thousands of distinct CDR3 sequences, with over 25% observed a single time. The leading ten clones occupy over 8% of the sample. The sequencing input was axillary lymph node tissue. The receptor source for this set is a female donor with breast cancer. Some clones in this sample may be carry-over from other donors' samples.

This clonotype was counted at least ten times. The rearrangement uses TRBV9 and TRBJ2-3, with a tentative D call TRBD2 (6 bases). In germline, CDR1 is SGDLS, CDR2 YYNGEE. This CDR3 contains 14 residues. V was pared by 1 base and J by 5 bases, with 11 bases between. CDR3 in amino acids: CASSVTGVGDTQYF. In DNA form, the CDR3 reads TGTGCCAGCAGCGTAACGGGAGTGGGAGATACGCAGTATTTT.

This clonotype was recorded many times. The CDR3 loop is CASSLRDSVNSPLHF. CDR3 in DNA: TGTGCCAGCAGTTTGCGGGACAGTGTGAATTCACCCCTCCACTTT. V usage is TRBV12-3 or TRBV12-4 and J usage is TRBJ1-6; 7 nucleotides match TRBD1. The V gene end was trimmed by 3 bases and the J gene end by 7 bases; junction bases not matched to a gene: 6. The CDR3 covers 15 residues.

At least ten counts were recorded for this clonotype. This rearrangement joins TRBV7-2 to TRBJ2-5; 8 positions match TRBD2. This CDR3 region has 15 residues. CDR1 and CDR2 (germline): SGHTA, FQGNSA. V was pared by 5 bases and J by 4 bases, with 9 bases of the junction left unmatched. CDR3 region: CASSPSWLAGETQYF. CDR3 nucleotide sequence: TGTGCCAGCAGCCCCTCCTGGCTAGCGGGAGAGACCCAGTACTTC.

This clonotype appeared many times. The chain carries TRBV27 and TRBJ2-7; 11 bases map to TRBD1. This CDR3 has 15 amino acids. Germline CDR1 is MNHEY and CDR2 is SMNVEV (reference sequence). Germline trimming cut 5 bases from V and 3 bases from J; bases unmatched to any gene: 6. The CDR3 here is CASSLRGQGVYEQYF. CDR3 sequence (DNA): TGTGCCAGCAGTCTAAGGGGACAGGGGGTCTACGAGCAGTACTTC.

A word on this clonotype: One base away lies a much larger clone, so this may be a sequencing read error. In DNA, the CDR3 is TGTGCCAGCAGTTTCGCCCCGGAATTACCCAACGGCTACACCTTC. Amino acids: CASSFAPELPNGYTF. This chain connects TRBV12-3 or TRBV12-4 to TRBJ1-2; D is unclear. The V gene lost 3 bases and the J gene lost 8 bases, with 19 bases spanning the gap. The length of the CDR3 is 15 residues.

This clonotype was seen only a few times. V usage is TRBV4-1 and J usage is TRBJ2-5; 9 bases are shared with TRBD1. The germline gives CDR1 MGHRA, CDR2 YSYEKL. The CDR3 spans 15 residues. The junction had 9 bases not matched to a gene; V was cut back by 3 bases and J by 7 bases. The CDR3 here is CASSQRGQGSWTQYF. CDR3 coding DNA: TGCGCCAGCAGCCAGAGGGGACAGGGTTCGTGGACCCAGTACTTC.

This clonotype was counted ten times or more. V usage is TRBV20-1 and J usage is TRBJ2-7, with 9 bases aligning to TRBD2. The germline gives CDR1 DFQATT, CDR2 SNEGSKA (reference sequence). CDR3 size: 17 residues. V shed 5 bases, J shed 2 bases, and the junction held 16 bases outside the gene matches. The CDR3 protein is CSAPPGLAETKAYEQYF. CDR3 bases: TGCAGTGCTCCCCCGGGACTAGCAGAAACCAAAGCCTACGAGCAGTACTTC.

This clonotype was detected many times. J is TRBJ2-1 and V is TRBV20-1, with D perhaps TRBD2 (5 bases). Germline V gene lookup returns CDR1 DFQATT and CDR2 SNEGSKA (reference sequence). The CDR3 is 15 amino acids. V lost 6 bases and J lost 0, with 15 bases in between. CDR3: CSALGPRDSYNEQFF. CDR3 in DNA: TGCAGTGCCCTTGGACCTCGGGACTCCTACAATGAGCAGTTCTTC.

This chain links TRBV16 with TRBJ2-5; D is unresolved. Germline CDR1 is KGHSY and CDR2 is FQNENV. The CDR3 runs 17 residues. V lost 0 bases and J lost 5, with 19 bases in between. The CDR3 is CASSQSSAASVGETQYF. CDR3 nucleotides: TGTGCCAGCAGCCAATCGTCAGCAGCTTCGGTCGGGGAGACCCAGTACTTC. Drawing the rest from reference TRBV16 and TRBJ2-5, the complete variable domain is GEEVAQTPKHLVRGEGQKAKLYCAPIKGHSYVFWYQQVLKNEFKFLISFQNENVFDETGMPKERFSAKCLPNSPCSLEIQATKLEDSAVYFCASSQSSAASVGETQYFGPGTRLLVL.

This clonotype was seen ten or more times. The chain carries TRBV6-6 and TRBJ2-1; no definite D call. The CDR3 runs to 13 residues. Between the trimmed V and J ends, which lost 0 bases and 8 bases, there was a span of 8 bases. Germline V gene sequence: CDR1 MNHNY, CDR2 SVGAGI (reference sequence). The DNA for the CDR3 is TGTGCCAGCAGTTACTCCTCAGTCGATGAGCAGTTCTTC. Its protein product is CASSYSSVDEQFF.

The chain recombines TRBV12-3 or TRBV12-4 with TRBJ1-2; tentative D call: TRBD1 (5 bases). The CDR3 is 12 amino acids. The CDR3 region is CASQGEGYGYTF. The CDR3 region has the DNA TGTGCGAGCCAAGGGGAAGGCTATGGCTACACCTTC.

This clonotype was observed at least ten times. The genes are TRBV9 and TRBJ2-3; D possibly corresponds to TRBD1 (6 bases). V gave up 0 bases and J gave up 0 bases, with 8 bases separating them. CDR3 length: 15 amino acids. Germline V gene data show CDR1 as SGDLS and CDR2 as YYNGEE. The CDR3 DNA reads TGTGCCAGCAGCGTAGGGGGGCTAAGCACAGATACGCAGTATTTT. Encoded protein: CASSVGGLSTDTQYF.

At least ten counts were recorded for this clonotype. The chain links TRBV9 to TRBJ1-4; the match to TRBD1 covers 7 bases. The CDR3 has 14 residues. With V trimmed by 3 bases and J by 2 bases, 1 base remained unmatched. CDR1 SGDLS and CDR2 YYNGEE come from the germline V gene. The CDR3 reads CASSEGGTNEKLFF. CDR3 bases: TGTGCCAGCAGCGAAGGGGGCACTAATGAAAAACTGTTTTTT.

This clonotype has a handful of counts. The chain's CDR3 is CASSLGGAGVAFF. CDR3 nucleotides: TGTGCCAGCAGCTTGGGGGGGGCAGGGGTAGCTTTCTTT. The rearrangement links TRBV5-4 to TRBJ1-1; the D gene is possibly TRBD1 (6 bases). Germline V gene lookup returns CDR1 SGHNT and CDR2 YYREEE (reference sequence). V lost 0 bases to trimming and J lost 10 bases, with 13 bases between them. The CDR3 length is 13 residues.

This clonotype has a count of ten or more. The chain recombines TRBV6-2 or TRBV6-3 with TRBJ2-3, with D perhaps TRBD2 (6 bases). This CDR3 has 12 amino acids. Trimming cost V 4 bases and J 4 bases, with 6 bases left between them. Germline V gene data show CDR1 as MNHEY and CDR2 as SVGEGT. The CDR3 loop reads CASSWGADTQYF. The CDR3 nucleotides read TGTGCCAGCAGTTGGGGGGCAGATACGCAGTATTTT.

This clonotype was detected many times. The chain is built from TRBV6-1 and TRBJ1-5; D perhaps matches TRBD1 (6 bases). CDR1 is MNHNS and CDR2 is SASEGT in the germline V gene. Trimming stripped 4 bases from V and 8 bases from J, with 21 bases between. CDR3 size: 16 residues. The CDR3, as DNA: TGTGCCAGCAGTGCAAGACAGGAGGGCGGACAAAAGCCCCAGCATTTT. The encoded protein is CASSARQEGGQKPQHF.

Regarding this clonotype: At one end the junction does not follow the germline gene, possibly because of a read error. The chain joins TRBV9 to TRBJ2-3, with a possible D match to TRBD1 (5 bases). Germline V gene lookup returns CDR1 SGDLS and CDR2 YYNGEE. The CDR3 totals 16 residues. The CDR3 bases are TGTACCAGCAGCGTAGGGTTGAGACAGAGCACAGATGCGCAGTATTTT. Translated: CTSSVGLRQSTDAQYF.

This clonotype has ten or more counts. The chain combines TRBV19 with TRBJ2-6; 9 positions match TRBD1. V lost 7 bases, J lost 3 bases, and 7 bases stayed unmatched. CDR1 is LNHDA, CDR2 SQIVND, per germline (reference sequence). This CDR3 has 16 residues. CDR3 DNA sequence: TGTGCCAGTAAACGACAGGGGGGAGGTGGGGCCAACGTCCTGACTTTC. It codes for CASKRQGGGGANVLTF. The variable domain in full, completed from reference TRBV19 and TRBJ2-6, reads DGGITQSPKYLFRKEGQNVTLSCEQNLNHDAMYWYRQDPGQGLRLIYYSQIVNDFQKGDIAEGYSVSREKKESFPLTVTSAQKNPTAFYLCASKRQGGGGANVLTFGAGSRLTVL.

The sample holds a few counts of this clonotype. V usage is TRBV11-2 and J usage is TRBJ2-2; D is possibly TRBD2 (6 bases). The CDR3 contains 15 residues. Germline CDR1 reads SGHAT; CDR2 reads FQNNGV. The ends were cut back, 7 bases at V and 6 bases at J, with 18 bases in the middle. The CDR3 coding sequence is TGTGCCAGCACCGGAGGGGCCAGTTACGCCGGGGAGCTGTTTTTT. It is translated as CASTGGASYAGELFF.

In this sample, this clonotype turned up many times. The rearrangement links TRBV9 to TRBJ2-1; weak D call: TRBD2 (5 bases). V gave up 4 bases and J gave up 6 bases, with 14 bases separating them. There are 14 residues in the CDR3. Germline CDR1 reads SGDLS; CDR2 reads YYNGEE. As DNA, the CDR3 is TGTGCCAGCAGCCCCGAGGAGGCTGGCAATGAGCAGTTCTTC. Protein sequence: CASSPEEAGNEQFF.

Many counts were recorded for this clonotype. The chain combines TRBV7-9 with TRBJ2-1, with TRBD1 matching over 7 bases. Germline lookup yields CDR1 SEHNR and CDR2 FQNEAQ (reference sequence). The V segment lost 3 bases and the J segment 6 bases; nucleotides outside the gene matches: 8. The CDR3 has 15 amino acids. Here the CDR3 DNA reads TGTGCCAGCAGCTTCACGGGCCAGGGGGTCAATGAGCAGTTCTTC. This codes for CASSFTGQGVNEQFF.

This clonotype was observed at least ten times. One base away lies a much larger clone, so this may be a sequencing read error. The CDR3 DNA follows: TGTGCCTGGAGTGTAGGGGGCGCTGATGACTACACCTTC. Translation gives CAWSVGGADDYTF. The chain joins TRBV30 to TRBJ1-2; 7 bases agree with TRBD1. The CDR3 has 13 residues. V was pared by 0 bases and J by 10 bases, with 8 bases of the junction left unmatched. The germline gives CDR1 GTSNPN, CDR2 SVGIG (reference sequence).

The gene calls are TRBV5-1 and TRBJ1-2; TRBD1 matches 8 bases. The CDR3 length is 13 residues. V was clipped by 7 bases and J by 4 bases; unmatched bases: 6. Germline V gene lookup returns CDR1 SGHRS and CDR2 YFSETQ. The CDR3 here is CASGQGYGYGYTF. In DNA form, the CDR3 reads TGCGCCAGCGGACAGGGTTACGGCTATGGCTACACCTTC.

This clonotype was counted between two and nine times. This rearrangement joins TRBV28 to TRBJ2-7; D gene ambiguous. CDR1 is MDHEN, CDR2 SYDVKM, per germline. Deletions cut 3 bases from V and 1 base from J, with 10 bases between. The CDR3 totals 14 residues. The chain's CDR3 is CASSFWVASYEQYF. CDR3 sequence (DNA): TGTGCCAGCAGTTTTTGGGTAGCTTCCTACGAGCAGTACTTC. The entire variable domain, with the rest obtained from reference TRBV28 and TRBJ2-7, is as follows: DVKVTQSSRYLVKRTGEKVFLECVQDMDHENMFWYRQDPGLGLRLIYFSYDVKMKEKGDIPEGYSVSREKKERFSLILESASTNQTSMYLCASSFWVASYEQYFGPGTRLTVT.

For the CDR3, the DNA is TGTGCCAGCAGCTGGGGGATTGCGGACTCTGGAAACACCCCATATTTT. Protein: CASSWGIADSGNTPYF. V and J are TRBV7-2 and TRBJ1-3; perhaps TRBD1 as D (5 bases). The CDR3 is 16 residues long. Germline values: CDR1 SGHTA, CDR2 FQGNSA. V dropped 4 bases and J dropped 15 bases, with 28 bases sitting between them. The variable domain in full, with the rest retrieved from reference TRBV7-2 and TRBJ1-3, is GAGVSQSPSNKVTEKGKDVELRCDPISGHTALYWYRQSLGQGLEFLIYFQGNSAPDKSGLPSDRFSAERTGGSVSTLTIQRTQQEDSAVYLCASSWGIADSGNTPYFGEGSWLTVV.

In this sample, this clonotype turned up many times. The chain combines TRBV6-2 or TRBV6-3 with TRBJ1-5; 7 bases match TRBD1. The CDR3 is 16 residues long. Germline CDR1 and CDR2: MNHEY and SVGEGT. V gave up 7 bases and J gave up 0 bases; unmatched junction bases: 9. The CDR3 sequence is CASKRDSDYSNQPQHF. The DNA for the CDR3 is TGTGCCAGCAAAAGGGACAGCGATTATAGCAATCAGCCCCAGCATTTT.

The rearrangement links TRBV2 to TRBJ2-5; D may correspond to TRBD1 or TRBD2 (5 bases each). V was pared by 1 base and J by 5 bases, with 8 bases between. The CDR3 consists of 13 residues. Germline CDR1 SNHLY, CDR2 FYNNEI. In nucleotides, the CDR3 is TGTGCCAGCAGTGAAGGGGGCGGGGAGACCCAGTACTTC. It translates to CASSEGGGETQYF.

This clonotype appeared many times. V is TRBV7-3 and J is TRBJ2-1; D possibly corresponds to TRBD1 (6 bases). CDR3 length equals 13 residues. Between the trimmed V and J ends, which lost 5 bases and 5 bases, there was a span of 10 bases. Germline CDR1 SGHTA, CDR2 FQGTGA. For the CDR3, the DNA is TGTGCCAGCAGCCCCCCAGGGGACAATGAGCAGTTCTTC. Translating gives CASSPPGDNEQFF.

This clonotype has ten or more counts. In nucleotides, the CDR3 is TGTGCCAGCTCAGACACTAACTATGGCTACACCTTC. It translates to CASSDTNYGYTF. The chain recombines TRBV3-1 with TRBJ1-2; D not resolved. This CDR3 spans 12 amino acids. The germline V and J ends were trimmed by 8 bases and 0 bases, with 7 bases remaining between them. CDR1 and CDR2 (germline): LGHDT, YNNKEL (reference sequence).

The J gene is TRBJ2-2, the V gene TRBV11-2; D unclear. V was clipped by 11 bases and J by 7 bases, with 38 bases between them. Germline assignment: CDR1 SGHAT and CDR2 FQNNGV. The length of the CDR3 is 20 residues. The CDR3 loop reads CAWAKILRICNVRMGGELFF. The CDR3, as DNA: TGTGCCTGGGCCAAAATACTGCGTATCTGTAATGTGCGCATGGGCGGGGAGCTGTTTTTT.

The table lists this clonotype with many counts. The chain is built from TRBV20-1 and TRBJ2-5, with 8 bases that match TRBD1. V shed 0 bases and J 5 bases; nucleotides not matched to a gene: 11. This CDR3 has 16 amino acids. Germline assignment: CDR1 DFQATT and CDR2 SNEGSKA (reference sequence). CDR3: CSARDQNRGSGETQYF. The CDR3, as DNA: TGCAGTGCTAGAGATCAAAACAGGGGGTCAGGGGAGACCCAGTACTTC.

This clonotype was found many times. This chain uses TRBV2 with TRBJ2-7; D might be TRBD2 (5 bases). The CDR3 runs 14 residues. V was trimmed by 5 bases and J by 4 bases, leaving 15 bases between them. Germline CDR1 SNHLY, CDR2 FYNNEI. This CDR3 reads CASSKAGIPYEQYF. CDR3 sequence (DNA): TGTGCCAGCAGTAAGGCCGGGATCCCTTACGAGCAGTACTTC.